This T cell receptor beta chain is from a study of T-cell reconstitution after alpha-beta-depleted transplantation in children. Study outcomes and limitations: One year post-transplant, T-cell counts and diversity were largely derived from T cells produced anew. Surviving recipient T cells and thymic progenitors underlay high day-60 TCRbeta diversity in some patients. Roughly two months post-transplant, alpha-beta T cells reportedly originated from several hundred graft clones that had expanded.

This clonotype was seen ten or more times. Its antigen is not identified. It was with unique molecular identifiers that the TCRbeta library was prepared. TCRdb redid the calling of the PCR reads with MiXCR, one entry per CDR3 protein. Of roughly 100,000 distinct CDR3 sequences listed, roughly 6% are singletons. The germline V gene has CDR1 SGHRS and CDR2 YFSETQ. V was clipped by 6 bases and J by 2 bases, with 8 bases between them. The CDR3 spans 12 residues. This chain connects TRBV5-1 to TRBJ2-5; tentatively, D is TRBD1 (5 bases). The sequence was collected from a female patient under 10 years old who had a stem cell transplant for Fanconi anemia, so the T cells may come from the graft donor. The sample here was PBMCs, mostly from graft donor cells, taken 60 days after TCRalphabeta/CD19-depleted stem cell transplant. CDR3 in amino acids: CASKRQQETQYF. The CDR3 nucleotides read TGCGCCAGCAAAAGACAGCAAGAGACCCAGTACTTC.